This TCR beta chain was captured by sequencing in a study of blood T cells in healthy people across ages. Study observations and caveats: Older age went with lower TCR beta diversity per million T cells, in a roughly linear way.

Per sample, a minimum of 6.5 million PBMCs were isolated. The authors extracted at least 6 micrograms of total RNA per sample. About this clonotype itself: Its specificity is not known.

Using a J-beta primer mix together with a sample-barcoded 5' primer, a second PCR was run for roughly 7 to 12 cycles. A tag from a template-switch adaptor with 12 random nucleotides marked each cDNA molecule. MiXCR, applied by TCRdb to the 5' RACE reads, yields one record per CDR3 protein. Of 800,000 to 1,000,000 distinct CDR3 sequences in the sample, about 44% were seen once. This TCR came from a man aged 25 to 40 in good health. The sequencing input was blood.

The CDR3 protein is CASKIWAVGQPQHF. The CDR3 DNA is TGTGCCAGCAAGATTTGGGCAGTTGGTCAGCCCCAGCATTTT. The genes are TRBV6-1 and TRBJ1-5, with no clear D. This CDR3 comprises 14 residues. Trimming pared 7 bases from V and 6 bases from J, leaving 16 bases between. Germline loops: CDR1 MNHNS, CDR2 SASEGT.